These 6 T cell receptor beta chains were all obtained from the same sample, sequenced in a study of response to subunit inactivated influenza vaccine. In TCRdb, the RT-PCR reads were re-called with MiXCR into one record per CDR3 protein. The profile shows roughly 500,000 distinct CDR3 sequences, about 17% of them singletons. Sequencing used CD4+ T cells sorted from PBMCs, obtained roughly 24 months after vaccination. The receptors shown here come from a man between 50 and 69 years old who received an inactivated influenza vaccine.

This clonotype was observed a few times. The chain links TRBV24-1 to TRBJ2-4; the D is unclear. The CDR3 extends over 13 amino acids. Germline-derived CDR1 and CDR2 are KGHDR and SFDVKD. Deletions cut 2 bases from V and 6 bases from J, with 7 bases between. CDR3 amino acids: CATSDSGRNIQYF. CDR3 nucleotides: TGTGCCACCAGTGATTCGGGCAGAAACATTCAGTACTTC.

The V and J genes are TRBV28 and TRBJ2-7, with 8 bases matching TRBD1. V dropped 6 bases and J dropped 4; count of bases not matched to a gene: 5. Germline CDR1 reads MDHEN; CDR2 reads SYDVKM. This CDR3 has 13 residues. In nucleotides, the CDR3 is TGTGCCAGCAGACGACAGGGGCAATACGAGCAGTACTTC. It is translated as CASRRQGQYEQYF.

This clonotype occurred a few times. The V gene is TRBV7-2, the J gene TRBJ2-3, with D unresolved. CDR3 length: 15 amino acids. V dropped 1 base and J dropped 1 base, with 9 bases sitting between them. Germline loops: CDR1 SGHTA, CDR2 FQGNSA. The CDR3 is CASSLEQSRTDTQYF. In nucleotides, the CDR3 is TGTGCCAGCAGCTTAGAACAGTCACGCACAGATACGCAGTATTTT.

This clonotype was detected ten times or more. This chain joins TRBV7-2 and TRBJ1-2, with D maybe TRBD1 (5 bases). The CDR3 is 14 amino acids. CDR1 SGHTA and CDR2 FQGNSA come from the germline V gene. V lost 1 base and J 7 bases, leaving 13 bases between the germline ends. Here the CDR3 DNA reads TGTGCCAGCAGCTTAGGCCAGGGTATGGGTGGCTACACCTTC. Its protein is CASSLGQGMGGYTF. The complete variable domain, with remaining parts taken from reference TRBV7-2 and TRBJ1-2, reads GAGVSQSPSNKVTEKGKDVELRCDPISGHTALYWYRQSLGQGLEFLIYFQGNSAPDKSGLPSDRFSAERTGGSVSTLTIQRTQQEDSAVYLCASSLGQGMGGYTFGSGTRLTVV.

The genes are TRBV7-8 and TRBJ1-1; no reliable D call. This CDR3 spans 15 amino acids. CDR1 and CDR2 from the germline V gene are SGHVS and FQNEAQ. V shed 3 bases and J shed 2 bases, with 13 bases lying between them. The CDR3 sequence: CASSFRTTLNTEAFF. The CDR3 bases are TGTGCCAGCAGCTTCCGGACTACCCTTAACACTGAAGCTTTCTTT.

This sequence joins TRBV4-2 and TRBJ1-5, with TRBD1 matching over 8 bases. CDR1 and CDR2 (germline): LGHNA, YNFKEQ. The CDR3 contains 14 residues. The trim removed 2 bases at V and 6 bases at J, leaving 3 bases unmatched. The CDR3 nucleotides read TGTGCCAGCAGCCAACAGGGGGCTCGTCAGCCCCAGCATTTT. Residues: CASSQQGARQPQHF.